The source of this T cell receptor beta chain is a study of shared clonotypes between healthy human individuals (TCRdb year 2020). Context from the whole study: A couple of women and a few men aged 18 to 49 years were included in the cohort. To increase sequencing depth and limit assay-specific biases, TCR repertoire library preparation and sequencing were carried out by different laboratories using diverse techniques. To estimate repertoire size and how much clonotype sharing occurs between individuals, the study deeply sequenced the blood TCR repertoires of about five healthy adults. Each donor's leukapheresis produced roughly between roughly 0.85 and 10 billion PBMCs. The paper's findings and limits, for the study overall: Only blood was sampled, and tissue TCR repertoires likely differ from those in blood. Because the study included a small number of donors, the genetic and exposure-history diversity represented was limited. Pairwise subsampling indicated that sequencing depth was expected to affect the degree of clonotype sharing among donors.

From a lookup of the germline V gene (reference sequence), CDR1 and CDR2 are LNHDA and SQIVND. At the junction V is shortened by 4 bases and J by 5 bases; bases outside the gene matches: 10. The CDR3 starts with the cysteine, ends with the phenylalanine, and has 15 residues. Only CDR3 DNA is held: 45 bases, read in frame from base 1. TCR CDR3 regions were amplified from genomic DNA by multiplex PCR using the deep immunoSEQ assay. Genomic DNA extracted from each cell subset was distributed evenly over all wells of several immunoSEQ 96-well plates, and each plate served as one replicate. For unsorted PBMC, about 300 ng genomic DNA, equal to tens of thousands of T cell genomes, was loaded into each replicate PCR. Genomic DNA from unsorted PBMC was sequenced over ten immunoSEQ deep assay plates. The purified libraries were quantified using a Qubit 3.0 fluorometer, sized with a Bioanalyzer 2100, and then quantified again using the KAPA Library Quantification kit. Every immunoSEQ 96-well plate was sequenced on a separate single-read 150-cycle Illumina NextSeq 550 flow cell. The authors' pipeline ran thus. Because the immunoSEQ output included only junctional sequences and no quality scores, the filtering could not be the same as the filtering used for full-length reads. Sequences were annotated with PyIR, a Python wrapper for IgBLAST v1.9, using IMGT germline references to assign V/J genes and CDR3. Any read was removed if the V/J assignment was weak (E-value above 1e-6), the CDR3 was missing, or the read contained stop codons, out-of-frame junctions, or ambiguous translated residues. A V3J clonotype was defined by an identical inferred V gene, J gene, and CDR3 amino acid sequence. The percentage overlap between two repertoires was calculated by dividing the number of shared unique clonotypes by the size of the smaller repertoire. Repertoire richness was assessed with RTK rarefaction, the Chao1 estimator, and Recon v2.1 estimates of unobserved clonotypes. In TCRdb, the immuneACCESS table is reduced to in-frame sequences with V and J assigned. These tables do not hold every clone; where another copy was compared, an unresolved V gene accounts for under half, and the others remain unexplained. V and J calls and clone size are copied from that table; D and trimming were computed from the DNA. The sample records about 480,000 clones, 60% to 85% of which are singletons. 10% to 15% of the sample is taken by the ten largest.

As to this clone: Its antigen is not yet known. No much larger clone exists at a distance of one base, and base qualities are not known.

The donors were healthy, HIV-negative adults who had no recently reported acute infections or vaccinations. Only Caucasian adults living in Nashville, Tennessee, USA were represented among the donors. For unsorted samples, 90 million or so PBMCs were counted and genomic DNA was extracted with the QIAamp DNA Blood Mini kit. Blood was obtained by leukapheresis, after which PBMCs were separated by Ficoll-Histopaque density gradient centrifugation and cryopreserved in liquid nitrogen vapor phase. This receptor chain uses TRBV19 and TRBJ2-7, with 8 bases aligning to TRBD2. The specimen sequenced was PBMCs. The clonotype comes from a woman aged 40 to 50 in good health. Some clones in this sample may be carry-over from other donors' samples. The nucleotides are TGTGCCAGTAGTACAGCCCCGGGACTAGGCCACGAGCAGTACTTC. The encoded protein is CASSTAPGLGHEQYF. The CDR3, completed at both ends by the reference TRBV19 and TRBJ2-7 genes, gives the full variable domain DGGITQSPKYLFRKEGQNVTLSCEQNLNHDAMYWYRQDPGQGLRLIYYSQIVNDFQKGDIAEGYSVSREKKESFPLTVTSAQKNPTAFYLCASSTAPGLGHEQYFGPGTRLTVT.